This T cell receptor beta chain appears in the sequencing data of a study of cytomegalovirus exposure and HLA in healthy donors. Regarding the study as a whole: Reports credit the classifier with highly specific, highly sensitive diagnosis of cytomegalovirus status.

Data came from immunoSEQ multiplex PCR; TCRdb stores just in-frame clones and leaves some out. Of 110,000 to 150,000 clones in the sample, about 88% were seen once. Points on this clone: Its antigen remains unknown.

Germline CDR1 and CDR2: SEHNR and FQNEAQ (reference sequence). The ends were cut back, 5 bases at V and 4 bases at J, with 17 bases in the middle. The CDR3 is made up of 16 amino acids. This sequence was found in a woman in her late teens or twenties in good health and CMV-seropositive. The genes are TRBV7-9 and TRBJ2-2; D possibly corresponds to TRBD1 (6 bases). Sequences were obtained from PBMCs. As DNA, the CDR3 is TGTGCCAGCAGCCCAGGGGCAGGGGCCGGCACCGGGGAGCTGTTTTTT. Its translation is CASSPGAGAGTGELFF.